The 9 T cell receptor beta chains reported below all come from one sample, sequenced in a study of sequential checkpoint blockade in melanoma (dated by TCRdb to the late 2010s). Library construction relied on the immunoSEQ multiplex PCR assay. Here the immuneACCESS table is served through TCRdb, limited to in-frame sequences with V and J called. Missing clones are a known gap in these copies; in checked studies unresolved V genes cover under half, and the rest lacks a known reason. Within this sample are several thousand clones, with 60% of them counted one time only. About 8.7% of the sample is taken by the ten largest. The meaning of the sample's treatment or condition label: randomized to nivolumab then ipilimumab (arm A) or the reverse (arm B). The sample consisted of CD8+ T cells sorted from blood (inferred from file names), taken from a patient given nivolumab and ipilimumab in sequence. These receptors were obtained from a human donor with melanoma.

The chain couples TRBV6-5 to TRBJ2-7, with a weak D call TRBD2 (5 bases). The V gene's germline CDR1 is MNHEY and CDR2 SVGAGI. Trimming stripped 6 bases from V and 7 bases from J, with 13 bases between. The CDR3 has 12 residues. DNA for the CDR3: TGTGCCAGCAGCCAAGGCCCGGGGGAGCAGTACTTC. This translates into CASSQGPGEQYF.

This rearrangement joins TRBV7-2 to TRBJ2-7, with 7 bases aligning to TRBD2. The CDR3 is 15 residues long. Germline V lookup: CDR1 SGHTA, CDR2 FQGNSA. The J segment lost 4 bases and the V segment lost 5 bases, leaving 11 bases of the junction unmatched. In DNA form, the CDR3 reads TGTGCCAGCAGCCATGACGGGACTACCGGGTACGAGCAGTACTTC. Amino acids: CASSHDGTTGYEQYF.

Only a few counts were recorded for this clone. The V and J genes are TRBV4-1 and TRBJ2-7; D perhaps matches TRBD1 (5 bases). In germline, CDR1 is MGHRA, CDR2 YSYEKL. This CDR3 comprises 17 residues. Trimming cost V 0 bases and J 0 bases, with 15 bases left between them. The CDR3 sequence: CASSQDGARPLSYEQYF. The DNA for the CDR3 is TGCGCCAGCAGCCAAGATGGGGCTAGACCCCTCTCCTACGAGCAGTACTTC.

The chain links TRBV5-4 to TRBJ1-2, with D possibly being TRBD1 (5 bases). CDR1 and CDR2 (germline): SGHNT, YYREEE (reference sequence). The CDR3 runs to 15 residues. Trimming took off 1 base at V and 1 base at J, with 11 bases between the two ends. The CDR3 sequence is CASSLSGRVNYGYTF. DNA of the CDR3: TGTGCCAGCAGCTTGTCGGGCAGGGTTAACTATGGCTACACCTTC.

This rearrangement joins TRBV7-8 to TRBJ2-7; D ambiguous. CDR1 and CDR2 (germline): SGHVS, FQNEAQ. The CDR3 has 14 amino acids. Trimming shortened V by 0 bases and J by 0 bases, and 6 bases separated the two germline ends. Here the CDR3 DNA reads TGTGCCAGCAGCTTAGCTAGCTACTCCTACGAGCAGTACTTC. Its protein is CASSLASYSYEQYF. The full variable domain, in which reference TRBV7-8 and TRBJ2-7 provide the parts outside the CDR3, is GAGVSQSPRYKVAKRGQDVALRCDPISGHVSLFWYQQALGQGPEFLTYFQNEAQLDKSGLPSDRFFAERPEGSVSTLKIQRTQQEDSAVYLCASSLASYSYEQYFGPGTRLTVT.

The chain recombines TRBV27 with TRBJ2-2; 7 bases align to TRBD2. Unmatched junction bases numbered 8, after V lost 6 bases and J lost 7 bases. CDR1 is MNHEY and CDR2 is SMNVEV in the germline V gene (reference sequence). This CDR3 has 14 amino acids. CDR3 region: CASRPSGGGGELFF. Written as DNA, the CDR3 is TGTGCCAGCAGACCCTCTGGGGGGGGCGGGGAGCTGTTTTTT.

Worth noting for this clone: One junction end disagrees with the germline gene, perhaps due to a read error. The chain links TRBV6-4 to TRBJ2-7; D is unclear. The CDR3 runs to 14 residues. The germline V gene has CDR1 MRHNA and CDR2 SNTAGT. The DNA of the CDR3 is TGTGCCATCAGTGAGTCGATGGTTGTGAGGGAGCAGTACTTC. This sequence encodes CAISESMVVREQYF.

The chain joins TRBV29-1 to TRBJ1-5; maybe TRBD1 (6 bases). Trimming took off 3 bases at V and 6 bases at J, with 18 bases between the two ends. Germline-derived CDR1 and CDR2 are SQVTM and ANQGSEA. The CDR3 consists of 15 residues. Here the CDR3 reads CSVEGVGGLGQPQHF. CDR3 coding DNA: TGCAGCGTTGAGGGCGTCGGGGGGCTTGGTCAGCCCCAGCATTTT.

V gene TRBV19 combines with J gene TRBJ2-1; 7 positions match TRBD2. There are 12 residues in the CDR3. J was trimmed by 10 bases and V by 11 bases; bases with no gene match: 11. Germline loops: CDR1 LNHDA, CDR2 SQIVND (reference sequence). CDR3 nucleotides: TGTGCCTCCGGCGCGGGGGTTTCGGAGCAGTTCTTC. This codes for CASGAGVSEQFF.